These 30 T cell receptor beta chains came from one sample sequenced in a study of T cells in Graves' hyperthyroidism and ophthalmopathy. RNA transcripts yielded amplified TCR beta CDR3 regions. TCR CDR3 underwent first-round RT-PCR with the HTBI primer set. MiXCR, run by TCRdb on the multiplex PCR reads, gives a single entry per CDR3 protein. The sample contains 340,000 or so distinct CDR3 sequences, about 21% of which appear only once. The specimen was blood. These receptor sequences come from a woman in her forties or fifties with Graves' hyperthyroidism.

V gene TRBV5-1 combines with J gene TRBJ1-2; possibly TRBD1 for D (5 bases). The CDR3 is 14 residues long. Germline CDR1 is SGHRS and CDR2 is YFSETQ. The V gene lost 3 bases and the J gene lost 2 bases, with 11 bases spanning the gap. The CDR3 sequence is CASSSDKLNYGYTF. DNA for the CDR3: TGCGCCAGCAGCTCGGACAAGTTAAACTATGGCTACACCTTC.

The chain has TRBV4-1 and TRBJ2-3; TRBD2 aligns across 14 bases. Unmatched junction bases numbered 4, after V lost 1 base and J lost 4 bases. This CDR3 has 17 amino acids. CDR1 is MGHRA, CDR2 YSYEKL, per germline. The DNA for the CDR3 is TGCGCCAGCAGCCAAGCGACTAGCGGGAGGGTGGCAGATACGCAGTATTTT. Its translation is CASSQATSGRVADTQYF.

There are many counts of this clonotype. Written as DNA, the CDR3 is TGTGCCAGCAGTCGATTCCTCGGGACGTTTAATGGCTACACCTTC. Its protein product is CASSRFLGTFNGYTF. This chain joins TRBV12-3 or TRBV12-4 and TRBJ1-2; perhaps TRBD1 as D (5 bases). V gave up 5 bases and J gave up 6 bases, with 19 bases separating them. The CDR3 sequence is 15 residues long.

The V gene is TRBV3-1, the J gene TRBJ2-1; D is ambiguous. Per germline, CDR1 LGHDT and CDR2 YNNKEL (reference sequence). This CDR3 is built from 13 residues. V was trimmed by 0 bases and J by 10 bases, leaving 10 bases between them. DNA of the CDR3: TGTGCCAGCAGCCAAGATTATCCGGTGGAGCAGTTCTTC. Its translation: CASSQDYPVEQFF.

This clonotype was found many times. V gene TRBV20-1 combines with J gene TRBJ1-2; no definite D call. The CDR3 is 14 amino acids. V was shortened by 0 bases and J by 4 bases, with 12 bases between the two germline ends. Germline V lookup: CDR1 DFQATT, CDR2 SNEGSKA (reference sequence). CDR3 bases: TGCAGTGCTAGAGATGGAGGGCTACTCTATGGCTACACCTTC. This translates into CSARDGGLLYGYTF.

This clonotype was observed many times. The J gene is TRBJ2-7, the V gene TRBV12-3 or TRBV12-4; 7 bases align to TRBD1. J gave up 5 bases and V 3 bases, and 4 bases lay outside the gene matches. The CDR3 is 13 amino acids. In DNA, the CDR3 is TGTGCCAGCAGTTTCTACAGGGGAAACGAGCAGTACTTC. Translated, it gives CASSFYRGNEQYF.

This clonotype was seen repeatedly, ten times or more. The chain is built from TRBV18 and TRBJ2-5; TRBD1 might be the D (6 bases). Per germline, CDR1 KGHSH and CDR2 LQKENI. V was shortened by 1 base and J by 5 bases, with 11 bases between the two germline ends. The CDR3 covers 14 residues. The CDR3 DNA reads as TGTGCCAGCTCACCACAAGGGGGAAAGGAGACCCAGTACTTC. Its translation is CASSPQGGKETQYF.

Concerning this clonotype: Being one base from a much bigger clone, this may be a read error. The CDR3 is CASNQGSGGYNEQFF. CDR3 nucleotide sequence: TGTGCCAGCAATCAGGGAAGCGGCGGGTACAATGAGCAGTTCTTC. V and J are TRBV11-2 and TRBJ2-1; tentatively, D is TRBD1 or TRBD2 (5 bases each). CDR1 SGHAT and CDR2 FQNNGV come from the germline V gene. Trimming shortened V by 7 bases and J by 4 bases, and 17 bases separated the two germline ends. This CDR3 spans 15 amino acids.

The rearrangement joins TRBV6-1 to TRBJ2-1; 11 bases map to TRBD2. Germline V gene lookup returns CDR1 MNHNS and CDR2 SASEGT. The trim removed 8 bases at V and 9 bases at J, leaving 3 bases unmatched. CDR3 size: 12 residues. The CDR3 DNA reads TGTGCCAGCGCCCTAGCGGGAGGTGAGCAGTTCTTC. It encodes CASALAGGEQFF.

This clonotype was detected ten times or more. The chain carries TRBV6-1 and TRBJ1-2, with D perhaps matching TRBD1 (5 bases). The CDR3 sequence is 14 residues long. Trimming took 2 bases from V and 4 from J, leaving 11 bases between them. Germline assignment: CDR1 MNHNS and CDR2 SASEGT. CDR3 in DNA: TGTGCCAGCAGTGAACGGGGGATAACCTATGGCTACACCTTC. Translation: CASSERGITYGYTF.

This clonotype was counted only a few times. One junction end does not reproduce the germline sequence, and a read error may be involved. V is TRBV5-1 and J is TRBJ2-7, with a possible D match to TRBD1 (6 bases). Germline lookup yields CDR1 SGHRS and CDR2 YFSETQ. The CDR3 covers 16 residues. The CDR3 reads CASSLGQATSSYGQYF. In nucleotides, the CDR3 is TGCGCCAGCAGCTTGGGACAGGCAACAAGCTCCTACGGGCAGTACTTC.

The table lists this clonotype with many counts. The CDR3: CASSPLVGSSSTDTQYF. CDR3 sequence (DNA): TGTGCCAGCAGCCCCCTCGTGGGTTCATCTAGCACAGATACGCAGTATTTT. This rearrangement joins TRBV7-9 to TRBJ2-3, with D uncertain. Trimming shortened V by 5 bases and J by 0 bases, and 18 bases separated the two germline ends. CDR3 length: 17 amino acids. Per the germline V gene, CDR1 is SEHNR and CDR2 is FQNEAQ (reference sequence).

This clonotype has just a few counts. The V gene is TRBV6-5, the J gene TRBJ1-3, with D maybe TRBD1 (5 bases). Per germline, CDR1 MNHEY and CDR2 SVGAGI. V lost 2 bases and J 0 bases, leaving 14 bases between the germline ends. The CDR3 totals 17 residues. CDR3 nucleotides: TGTGCCAGCAGTTACCCGCCTGGGGGATTCTCTGGAAACACCATATATTTT. This codes for CASSYPPGGFSGNTIYF.

The gene calls are TRBV20-1 and TRBJ1-1; D ambiguous. Germline V gene data show CDR1 as DFQATT and CDR2 as SNEGSKA (reference sequence). V lost 0 bases and J lost 0, with 8 bases in between. The CDR3 sequence is 14 residues long. The DNA of the CDR3 is TGCAGTGCTAGAGATCCAACCATGAACACTGAAGCTTTCTTT. Protein sequence: CSARDPTMNTEAFF.

The chain has TRBV27 and TRBJ1-1; D is possibly TRBD1 (6 bases). The V end was cut by 5 bases, the J end by 0 bases, with 10 bases between. Per the germline V gene, CDR1 is MNHEY and CDR2 is SMNVEV (reference sequence). The CDR3 consists of 14 residues. The DNA of the CDR3 is TGTGCCAGCAGTATCAGGGGACTGAACACTGAAGCTTTCTTT. Protein: CASSIRGLNTEAFF.

The chain carries TRBV7-9 and TRBJ1-6; perhaps TRBD1 as D (5 bases). Trimming removed 1 base from V and 7 bases from J, with 8 bases in between. Germline V gene sequence: CDR1 SEHNR, CDR2 FQNEAQ (reference sequence). The CDR3 extends over 14 amino acids. This CDR3 reads CASSLVGGNSPLHF. Here the CDR3 DNA reads TGTGCCAGCAGCTTAGTGGGGGGGAATTCACCCCTCCACTTT.

This clonotype has only a few counts. V usage is TRBV29-1 and J usage is TRBJ2-4; 11 nucleotides match TRBD1. Trimming cost V 4 bases and J 8 bases; bases outside gene matches: 22. Germline V gene data show CDR1 as SQVTM and CDR2 as ANQGSEA. The CDR3 consists of 19 residues. The CDR3 spells CSVAEAENFRDRGVDIQYF. The CDR3 bases are TGCAGCGTTGCGGAGGCCGAGAATTTCAGGGACAGGGGGGTGGACATTCAGTACTTC.

The chain links TRBV7-2 to TRBJ2-1; D tentatively fits TRBD1 or TRBD2 (5 bases each). Germline V gene lookup returns CDR1 SGHTA and CDR2 FQGNSA. V lost 5 bases and J 4 bases, leaving 18 bases between the germline ends. This CDR3 is built from 16 residues. DNA of the CDR3: TGTGCCAGCAGCAACCGACAGCGGAGTGGGTACAATGAGCAGTTCTTC. Protein sequence: CASSNRQRSGYNEQFF. Based on the CDR3 plus reference TRBV7-2 and TRBJ2-1, the full variable domain is GAGVSQSPSNKVTEKGKDVELRCDPISGHTALYWYRQSLGQGLEFLIYFQGNSAPDKSGLPSDRFSAERTGGSVSTLTIQRTQQEDSAVYLCASSNRQRSGYNEQFFGPGTRLTVL.

As for this clonotype: A single base separates this from a much larger clone, so it may be a read error. The V gene is TRBV12-3 or TRBV12-4, the J gene TRBJ1-5, with D maybe TRBD1 (5 bases). V was cut by 2 bases and J by 7 bases, with 15 bases left in between. The CDR3 runs 15 residues. CDR3 loop: CASSLIGATGQPQHF. The CDR3 DNA reads as TGTGCCAGCAGTTTAATAGGGGCGACCGGGCAGCCCCAGCATTTT.

This clonotype was recorded many times. J is TRBJ1-1 and V is TRBV2; TRBD1 is a possible D gene (5 bases). The CDR3 covers 14 residues. Germline V gene sequence: CDR1 SNHLY, CDR2 FYNNEI. The V and J ends lost 4 bases and 2 bases respectively, with 11 bases between them. CDR3 sequence: CASSAVGGNTEAFF. DNA for the CDR3: TGTGCCAGCAGTGCCGTTGGGGGAAACACTGAAGCTTTCTTT.

This clonotype has only a few counts. This rearrangement joins TRBV4-1 to TRBJ2-5; TRBD1 aligns across 12 bases. The germline V gene encodes CDR1 MGHRA and CDR2 YSYEKL. The V gene end was trimmed by 3 bases and the J gene end by 5 bases; junction bases not matched to a gene: 4. This CDR3 has 15 residues. The CDR3 here is CASSQGQGARETQYF. CDR3 DNA: TGCGCCAGCAGCCAGGGACAGGGGGCTCGTGAGACCCAGTACTTC.

The sample holds many counts of this clonotype. This chain uses TRBV20-1 with TRBJ2-5; D not resolved. Germline assignment: CDR1 DFQATT and CDR2 SNEGSKA (reference sequence). V was pared by 0 bases and J by 4 bases, with 9 bases between. The CDR3 consists of 13 residues. The CDR3 reads CSARELPGETQYF. CDR3 nucleotides: TGCAGTGCTAGAGAGCTCCCCGGAGAGACCCAGTACTTC.

In nucleotides, the CDR3 is TGCAGCGTCCGGAGGGACAGGGGACTAGCGGGAGGGCCAGGCTCCTACAATGAGCAGTTCTTC. Translated: CSVRRDRGLAGGPGSYNEQFF. The chain uses TRBV29-1 and TRBJ2-1; 16 nucleotides line up with TRBD2. The germline gives CDR1 SQVTM, CDR2 ANQGSEA. Trimming cost V 6 bases and J 0 bases; bases outside gene matches: 17. This CDR3 spans 21 amino acids.

There are a few counts of this clonotype. The V and J genes are TRBV9 and TRBJ1-3; D remains ambiguous. This CDR3 region has 14 residues. V lost 0 bases to trimming and J lost 4 bases, with 8 bases between them. The germline gives CDR1 SGDLS, CDR2 YYNGEE. The CDR3 reads CASSVGASGNTIYF. The CDR3 bases are TGTGCCAGCAGCGTAGGGGCTAGCGGAAACACCATATATTTT.

This clonotype was found a few times. This chain links TRBV28 with TRBJ1-1, with 7 bases fitting TRBD1. The CDR3 runs 13 residues. Germline CDR1 reads MDHEN; CDR2 reads SYDVKM. J gave up 4 bases and V 7 bases, and 6 bases lay outside the gene matches. Here the CDR3 reads CASKRNRGTEAFF. The CDR3 region has the DNA TGTGCCAGCAAAAGGAACAGGGGCACTGAAGCTTTCTTT.

There are a few counts of this clonotype. This chain connects TRBV28 to TRBJ2-5; a weak D match, TRBD1 (5 bases). Trimming left V 3 bases short and J 1 base short, with 12 bases between. Germline lookup yields CDR1 MDHEN and CDR2 SYDVKM. The CDR3 loop spans 15 amino acids. CDR3 sequence (DNA): TGTGCCAGCAGTTTGGGCGACAGTGTCCAAGAGACCCAGTACTTC. It specifies CASSLGDSVQETQYF.

The gene calls are TRBV6-1 and TRBJ2-7; 9 bases fit TRBD1. The V gene end was trimmed by 7 bases and the J gene end by 5 bases; junction bases not matched to a gene: 9. The CDR3 has 14 amino acids. Germline-derived CDR1 and CDR2 are MNHNS and SASEGT. The CDR3 loop reads CASTDRDRVHEQYF. CDR3 DNA: TGTGCCAGCACCGACCGGGACAGGGTACACGAGCAGTACTTC.

J is TRBJ2-2 and V is TRBV7-8, with 8 bases that match TRBD1. The CDR3 has 16 amino acids. Germline CDR1 and CDR2: SGHVS and FQNEAQ. V lost 5 bases, J lost 2 bases, and 7 bases stayed unmatched. CDR3 protein: CASSLQTGENTGELFF. The CDR3, as DNA: TGTGCCAGCAGCCTCCAGACAGGGGAAAACACCGGGGAGCTGTTTTTT.

This clonotype was counted ten times or more. The chain employs TRBV6-1 and TRBJ2-7, with D possibly TRBD2 on 6 matching bases. Germline V gives CDR1 MNHNS, CDR2 SASEGT. The CDR3 is 15 residues long. Trimming left V 5 bases short and J 2 bases short, with 16 bases between. In DNA form, the CDR3 reads TGTGCCAGCAGTCCCAGCGGGTGGGATACCTACGAGCAGTACTTC. It yields the protein CASSPSGWDTYEQYF.

Of note for this clonotype: A read error is possible here, since a much larger clone lies one base away. The chain couples TRBV28 to TRBJ1-5; perhaps TRBD1 as D (5 bases). The V gene's germline CDR1 is MDHEN and CDR2 SYDVKM. Between the trimmed V and J ends, which lost 7 bases and 1 base, there was a span of 17 bases. This CDR3 contains 16 residues. The CDR3 coding sequence is TGTGCCAGCACCCCGATGGGGCGGAGCAGCAATCAGCCCCAGCATTTT. Encoded protein: CASTPMGRSSNQPQHF.